One sample yielded the 19 T cell receptor beta chains listed below, sequenced in a study of human T cells and chemical hapten exposure. Specified time point: patch test 3, about 24 weeks after DPC sensitization. Described treatment: therapeutic diphenylcyclopropenone sensitization with weekly scalp DPC. TCRdb processed the RACE reads anew with MiXCR; each CDR3 protein has one entry. The sample consists of under 200,000 distinct CDR3 sequences, 28% of them appearing once. Sequencing used whole blood, obtained in connection with sensitization to the hapten diphenylcyclopropenone (DPC). The receptors derive from a woman in her late teens or twenties with alopecia areata. Some clones in this sample may be carry-over from other donors' samples.

This clonotype has a handful of counts. This chain connects TRBV5-4 to TRBJ2-7; 12 bases map to TRBD2. The germline V gene has CDR1 SGHNT and CDR2 YYREEE (reference sequence). The CDR3 extends over 15 amino acids. V gave up 1 base and J gave up 4 bases; unmatched junction bases: 3. CDR3 amino acids: CASSLPTSGRYEQYF. Here the CDR3 DNA reads TGTGCCAGCAGCTTGCCGACTAGCGGGAGATACGAGCAGTACTTC.

The V gene is TRBV20-1, the J gene TRBJ2-3; 11 nucleotides line up with TRBD1. Looked up from germline, CDR1 is DFQATT and CDR2 is SNEGSKA (reference sequence). The CDR3 covers 14 residues. Trimming cost V 6 bases and J 5 bases; bases outside gene matches: 7. The CDR3 DNA is TGCAGTGCGAAGGGACAGGGGGATGTAGATACGCAGTATTTT. This gives the protein CSAKGQGDVDTQYF.

The chain links TRBV12-3 or TRBV12-4 to TRBJ2-7, with D maybe TRBD1 (5 bases). Trimming took off 6 bases at V and 1 base at J, with 16 bases between the two ends. The CDR3 loop spans 15 amino acids. CDR3 in amino acids: CASRSSEGASYEQYF. The CDR3 DNA follows: TGTGCCAGCAGGTCTAGTGAAGGGGCGTCCTACGAGCAGTACTTC.

V gene TRBV7-2 combines with J gene TRBJ2-5; D is uncertain. V was pared by 1 base and J by 0 bases, with 9 bases between. Looked up from germline, CDR1 is SGHTA and CDR2 is FQGNSA. The CDR3 extends over 15 amino acids. The CDR3 nucleotides are TGTGCCAGCAGCTTAGGAGGCAGGTACCAAGAGACCCAGTACTTC. Residues: CASSLGGRYQETQYF.

A few counts support this clonotype. The chain uses TRBV11-3 and TRBJ2-1; tentative D call: TRBD1 (6 bases). Trimming left V 5 bases short and J 0 bases short, with 11 bases between. Germline assignment: CDR1 SGHNT and CDR2 YENEEA. The CDR3 runs to 15 residues. The CDR3 loop reads CASSPGQSSYNEQFF. The CDR3 DNA reads TGTGCCAGCAGCCCCGGACAGAGCTCCTACAATGAGCAGTTCTTC.

The chain is built from TRBV12-3 or TRBV12-4 and TRBJ2-1; D is ambiguous. V shed 2 bases and J shed 9 bases, with 11 bases lying between them. The CDR3 is 13 amino acids. CDR3 in amino acids: CASSLLSLSEQFF. For the CDR3, the DNA is TGTGCCAGCAGTTTACTCAGCTTGTCTGAGCAGTTCTTC.

V usage is TRBV5-1 and J usage is TRBJ2-6; 11 nucleotides line up with TRBD2. The ends lost 6 bases at V and 0 bases at J; junction bases unmatched: 11. This CDR3 is built from 19 residues. Germline CDR1 is SGHRS and CDR2 is YFSETQ. This CDR3 is CASKLLAGGPSSGANVLTF. The DNA for the CDR3 is TGCGCCAGCAAACTTTTAGCGGGAGGGCCCTCCTCTGGGGCCAACGTCCTGACTTTC.

This clonotype has more than one count but fewer than ten. This chain uses TRBV7-2 with TRBJ1-4; D ambiguous. V was clipped by 2 bases and J by 4 bases, with 11 bases between them. Germline V lookup: CDR1 SGHTA, CDR2 FQGNSA. This CDR3 comprises 15 residues. The CDR3 DNA follows: TGTGCCAGCAGCTTAATAGGACTGAGTAATGAAAAACTGTTTTTT. The encoded protein is CASSLIGLSNEKLFF.

This clonotype was counted between two and nine times. The rearrangement links TRBV11-2 to TRBJ2-1, with 9 bases identical to TRBD2. V lost 3 bases and J lost 4; bases outside the gene matches: 4. Germline CDR1 and CDR2: SGHAT and FQNNGV. The CDR3 has 15 amino acids. In nucleotides, the CDR3 is TGTGCCAGCAGCTTGCGGGGGGGCCCTTACAATGAGCAGTTCTTC. Encoded protein: CASSLRGGPYNEQFF. Full variable domain (outside the CDR3, taken from reference TRBV11-2 and TRBJ2-1): EAGVAQSPRYKIIEKRQSVAFWCNPISGHATLYWYQQILGQGPKLLIQFQNNGVVDDSQLPKDRFSAERLKGVDSTLKIQPAKLEDSAVYLCASSLRGGPYNEQFFGPGTRLTVL.

The table lists this clonotype with many counts. The chain has TRBV7-3 and TRBJ2-2; D ambiguous. V was shortened by 5 bases and J by 0 bases, with 1 base between the two germline ends. The germline V gene has CDR1 SGHTA and CDR2 FQGTGA. This CDR3 comprises 12 residues. CDR3 region: CASSPNTGELFF. Written as DNA, the CDR3 is TGTGCCAGCAGCCCGAACACCGGGGAGCTGTTTTTT.

This chain links TRBV20-1 with TRBJ2-7; D call uncertain. Trimming cost V 3 bases and J 6 bases, with 15 bases left between them. The V gene's germline CDR1 is DFQATT and CDR2 SNEGSKA (reference sequence). The CDR3 covers 13 residues. This CDR3 reads CSASQKRGSEQYF. CDR3 DNA: TGCAGTGCTAGCCAGAAGCGTGGATCCGAGCAGTACTTC.

This clonotype was seen only a few times. The chain uses TRBV7-8 and TRBJ1-5; D remains ambiguous. The ends were cut back, 4 bases at V and 2 bases at J, with 12 bases in the middle. The CDR3 runs to 15 residues. CDR1 is SGHVS and CDR2 is FQNEAQ in the germline V gene. The DNA for the CDR3 is TGTGCCAGCAGCTATTACATTCGGGGCAATCAGCCCCAGCATTTT. It is translated as CASSYYIRGNQPQHF.

CDR3 residues: CATSDSTFPYNEQFF. For the CDR3, the DNA is TGTGCCACCAGTGATTCGACCTTTCCCTACAATGAGCAGTTCTTC. This chain uses TRBV24-1 with TRBJ2-1, with D hard to call. The germline V gene encodes CDR1 KGHDR and CDR2 SFDVKD. Between the trimmed V and J ends, which lost 2 bases and 2 bases, there was a span of 9 bases. The CDR3 spans 15 residues.

A few counts support this clonotype. This chain joins TRBV7-8 and TRBJ1-2; D is unclear. Germline V gene lookup returns CDR1 SGHVS and CDR2 FQNEAQ. The CDR3 runs 13 residues. V lost 5 bases and J lost 5, with 12 bases in between. The CDR3 reads CASSAADGYGYTF. The CDR3 DNA follows: TGTGCCAGCAGCGCCGCAGACGGATATGGCTACACCTTC.

This clonotype occurred a few times. The V and J genes are TRBV20-1 and TRBJ1-5; TRBD1 aligns across 11 bases. The CDR3 is 19 residues long. The V segment lost 2 bases and the J segment 0 bases; nucleotides outside the gene matches: 12. CDR1 and CDR2 (germline): DFQATT, SNEGSKA (reference sequence). This chain's CDR3 is CSARIRGQGGPYSNQPQHF. CDR3 in DNA: TGCAGTGCTAGAATCAGGGGACAGGGGGGTCCTTATAGCAATCAGCCCCAGCATTTT.

J is TRBJ2-7 and V is TRBV5-1; TRBD1 aligns across 7 bases. The trim removed 4 bases at V and 5 bases at J, leaving 9 bases unmatched. From germline, CDR1 is SGHRS and CDR2 YFSETQ. The CDR3 runs to 14 residues. The DNA for the CDR3 is TGCGCCAGCAGCCCTGGGACAGCTCGGGACGAGCAGTACTTC. This codes for CASSPGTARDEQYF.

There are many counts of this clonotype. This rearrangement joins TRBV7-6 to TRBJ1-5; 7 bases align to TRBD1. The CDR3 covers 18 residues. V trimming: 6 bases; J trimming: 8 bases; junction bases outside the gene matches: 22. Per germline, CDR1 SGHVS and CDR2 FNYEAQ. The CDR3 region has the DNA TGTGCCAGCAGACTAAACGAAAGACAGGGCAGTCACGGAAAGCCCCAGCATTTT. Amino acids: CASRLNERQGSHGKPQHF.

The sample holds a few counts of this clonotype. The chain employs TRBV9 and TRBJ1-2, with 8 nucleotides matching TRBD1. The trim removed 4 bases at V and 3 bases at J, leaving 8 bases unmatched. There are 15 residues in the CDR3. Germline-derived CDR1 and CDR2 are SGDLS and YYNGEE. The CDR3 DNA is TGTGCCAGCAGCCACGGCCCGGACAGGGACTATGGCTACACCTTC. This codes for CASSHGPDRDYGYTF. The full variable domain, its missing parts supplied by reference TRBV9 and TRBJ1-2, is DSGVTQTPKHLITATGQRVTLRCSPRSGDLSVYWYQQSLDQGLQFLIQYYNGEERAKGNILERFSAQQFPDLHSELNLSSLELGDSALYFCASSHGPDRDYGYTFGSGTRLTVV.

This rearrangement joins TRBV13 to TRBJ1-1; tentatively, D is TRBD1 (6 bases). Germline V gene lookup returns CDR1 PRHDT and CDR2 FYEKMQ (reference sequence). V lost 0 bases, J lost 8 bases, and 10 bases lay in between. This CDR3 comprises 13 residues. The CDR3 reads CASSLGQGPEAFF. The CDR3 DNA reads TGTGCCAGCAGCTTAGGACAGGGACCCGAAGCTTTCTTT.